The 32 T cell receptor beta chains below come from one sample, sequenced in a study of shared clonotypes between healthy human individuals. The protocol was immunoSEQ multiplex PCR, while the TCRdb copy is restricted to in-frame clones and leaves out a portion. Here the sample spans some 580,000 clones, about 96% being singletons. The source material was naive CD4+ T cells sorted from blood. As for subset: CD45RA+ positively selected. These receptors originate from a woman in her thirties in good health.

Only one count was recorded for this clone. The J gene is TRBJ2-3, the V gene TRBV11-2; D possibly corresponds to TRBD1 (5 bases). The V gene lost 5 bases and the J gene lost 0 bases, with 9 bases spanning the gap. The CDR3 spans 14 residues. Germline V lookup: CDR1 SGHAT, CDR2 FQNNGV. CDR3 residues: CASSPGFSTDTQYF. For the CDR3, the DNA is TGTGCCAGCAGCCCAGGGTTCAGCACAGATACGCAGTATTTT.

The gene calls are TRBV5-6 and TRBJ2-3; the D is unclear. Trimming cost V 4 bases and J 6 bases, with 6 bases left between them. CDR1 SGHDT and CDR2 YYEEEE come from the germline V gene. This CDR3 comprises 11 residues. CDR3 bases: TGTGCCAGCAGCCGCGGTGATACGCAGTATTTT. The encoded protein is CASSRGDTQYF.

The V and J genes are TRBV5-8 and TRBJ2-5; 7 positions match TRBD1. J lost 1 base, V lost 3 bases, and 12 bases had no gene match. The length of the CDR3 is 17 residues. CDR1 and CDR2 (germline): SGHTS, YDEGEE. The CDR3 protein is CASSSAGDSSAQETQYF. The CDR3 DNA follows: TGTGCCAGCAGCTCGGCTGGGGACAGTAGCGCCCAAGAGACCCAGTACTTC.

This chain uses TRBV5-1 with TRBJ1-4; no firm D call. The CDR3 consists of 13 residues. CDR1 and CDR2 (germline): SGHRS, YFSETQ. Trimming took off 0 bases at V and 3 bases at J, with 3 bases between the two ends. As DNA, the CDR3 is TGCGCCAGCAGCTTGGGGTCTAATGAAAAACTGTTTTTT. Protein product: CASSLGSNEKLFF.

The chain joins TRBV5-1 to TRBJ2-2, with unresolved D. The CDR3 length is 14 residues. Germline values: CDR1 SGHRS, CDR2 YFSETQ. V dropped 2 bases and J dropped 6 bases, with 11 bases sitting between them. CDR3 region: CASSFRAVPGELFF. In DNA form, the CDR3 reads TGCGCCAGCAGCTTTCGGGCGGTCCCCGGGGAGCTGTTTTTT.

The V call is TRBV28, the J call TRBJ1-5; a possible D gene is TRBD1 (5 bases). CDR3 length: 15 amino acids. Germline V gives CDR1 MDHEN, CDR2 SYDVKM. Deletions cut 10 bases from V and 1 base from J, with 17 bases between. The CDR3: CATEGRQGSNQPQHF. CDR3 in DNA: TGTGCCACAGAGGGACGACAAGGGAGCAATCAGCCCCAGCATTTT.

The chain is built from TRBV5-5 and TRBJ1-5; a weak D match, TRBD1 (5 bases). Trimming cost V 5 bases and J 6 bases, with 21 bases left between them. In germline, CDR1 is SGHKS, CDR2 YYEKEE (reference sequence). CDR3 length: 16 amino acids. The CDR3 nucleotides read TGTGCCAGCAGAGGGGCGCTGACACGCCCGGGTCAGCCCCAGCATTTT. It encodes CASRGALTRPGQPQHF. Based on the CDR3 plus reference TRBV5-5 and TRBJ1-5, the full variable domain is DAGVTQSPTHLIKTRGQQVTLRCSPISGHKSVSWYQQVLGQGPQFIFQYYEKEERGRGNFPDRFSARQFPNYSSELNVNALLLGDSALYLCASRGALTRPGQPQHFGDGTRLSIL.

V usage is TRBV19 and J usage is TRBJ1-5; D gene ambiguous. The germline V gene encodes CDR1 LNHDA and CDR2 SQIVND (reference sequence). This CDR3 region has 14 residues. V shed 3 bases and J shed 7 bases, with 13 bases lying between them. The CDR3: CASSIGETRQPQHF. In DNA form, the CDR3 reads TGTGCCAGTAGTATCGGGGAGACGAGGCAGCCCCAGCATTTT.

This clone was detected once. The chain joins TRBV4-1 to TRBJ2-3; TRBD2 aligns across 9 bases. Germline loops: CDR1 MGHRA, CDR2 YSYEKL. CDR3 size: 16 residues. J lost 2 bases, V lost 4 bases, and 7 bases had no gene match. The CDR3 DNA is TGCGCCAGCAGCCGAGGGCGGGAGGGCCCCACAGATACGCAGTATTTT. This gives the protein CASSRGREGPTDTQYF.

V is TRBV4-2 and J is TRBJ2-3; D uncertain. This CDR3 is built from 14 residues. V was cut by 1 base and J by 5 bases, with 10 bases left in between. CDR1 and CDR2 from the germline V gene are LGHNA and YNFKEQ. The CDR3 DNA reads as TGTGCCAGCAGCCAAGCTCACAGCGAAGATACGCAGTATTTT. Its protein product is CASSQAHSEDTQYF.

The genes are TRBV6-1 and TRBJ2-3; TRBD1 aligns across 10 bases. V gave up 8 bases and J gave up 5 bases; unmatched junction bases: 10. The CDR3 totals 15 residues. Germline assignment: CDR1 MNHNS and CDR2 SASEGT. The CDR3 DNA reads as TGTGCCAGCTTTCCGACAGGGGGCATTGGAGATACGCAGTATTTT. The encoded protein is CASFPTGGIGDTQYF.

With regard to this clone: Other DNA sequences in the same sample also yield this CDR3. The rearrangement joins TRBV6-1 to TRBJ2-2; 12 bases align to TRBD2. The germline V gene has CDR1 MNHNS and CDR2 SASEGT. This CDR3 comprises 16 residues. The V gene end was trimmed by 4 bases and the J gene end by 1 base; junction bases not matched to a gene: 1. CDR3 loop: CASSAGLAGNTGELFF. The DNA of the CDR3 is TGTGCCAGCAGTGCGGGACTAGCGGGGAACACCGGGGAGCTGTTTTTT.

Notes on this clone: One junction end disagrees with the germline gene, perhaps due to a read error. The chain joins TRBV7-6 to TRBJ2-1, with D possibly TRBD2 on 6 matching bases. Germline V gives CDR1 SGHVS, CDR2 FNYEAQ. This CDR3 comprises 15 residues. The CDR3 DNA is TGTGCCAGCAGCGTAGCGGTAAGCTCCTACAATGAGCAGTTCTTC. It translates to CASSVAVSSYNEQFF.

This clone was recorded only once. The chain has TRBV28 and TRBJ2-7; 7 bases agree with TRBD1. This CDR3 is 14 amino acids long. CDR1 is MDHEN and CDR2 is SYDVKM in the germline V gene. Trimming cost V 5 bases and J 5 bases; bases outside gene matches: 9. CDR3 coding DNA: TGTGCCAGCAGTCCAGGTCAGGGGACAGACGAGCAGTACTTC. It is translated as CASSPGQGTDEQYF.

The chain uses TRBV10-3 and TRBJ1-5; 7 positions agree with TRBD1. Germline V gene lookup returns CDR1 ENHRY and CDR2 SYGVKD. Trimming removed 6 bases from V and 8 bases from J; junction bases left unmatched: 16. CDR3 length: 16 residues. DNA of the CDR3: TGTGCCATCAGGCCGGTTTTGACAGGGTGGGGGGAGCCCCAGCATTTT. Translation: CAIRPVLTGWGEPQHF.

The chain links TRBV7-9 to TRBJ2-5, with TRBD2 matching over 9 bases. There are 19 residues in the CDR3. The V gene end was trimmed by 5 bases and the J gene end by 8 bases; junction bases not matched to a gene: 24. Germline V lookup: CDR1 SEHNR, CDR2 FQNEAQ (reference sequence). CDR3 region: CASSLAAGTSPARKRTQYF. The CDR3 DNA reads as TGTGCCAGCAGCCTTGCCGCGGGGACTAGCCCCGCCCGCAAGAGAACCCAGTACTTC.

This chain joins TRBV18 and TRBJ2-3, with D perhaps matching TRBD2 (5 bases). The germline CDR1 and CDR2 sequences are KGHSH and LQKENI. Trimming pared 6 bases from V and 4 bases from J, leaving 8 bases between. CDR3 length: 12 residues. The CDR3 DNA reads as TGTGCCAGCTCCCCAGCGGCAGATACGCAGTATTTT. This sequence encodes CASSPAADTQYF.

J is TRBJ2-1 and V is TRBV7-2, with TRBD2 matching over 11 bases. Germline values: CDR1 SGHTA, CDR2 FQGNSA. J gave up 7 bases and V 3 bases, and 8 bases lay outside the gene matches. CDR3 size: 16 residues. The CDR3 bases are TGTGCCAGCAGCTTGGGCCCTAGCGGGAGGTTAAATGAGCAGTTCTTC. It codes for CASSLGPSGRLNEQFF.

V is TRBV28 and J is TRBJ1-1; no definite D call. The CDR3 covers 11 residues. Per the germline V gene, CDR1 is MDHEN and CDR2 is SYDVKM. The V end was cut by 5 bases, the J end by 7 bases, with 8 bases between. The CDR3 loop is CASSVASEAFF. CDR3 in DNA: TGTGCCAGCAGTGTAGCCAGTGAAGCTTTCTTT.

J is TRBJ2-4 and V is TRBV28; 7 nucleotides agree with TRBD1. CDR1 is MDHEN, CDR2 SYDVKM, per germline. CDR3 size: 16 residues. V lost 2 bases, J lost 2 bases, and 6 bases stayed unmatched. In DNA, the CDR3 is TGTGCCAGCAGTTTAACGAGGGGGCTTTCCAAAAACATTCAGTACTTC. Amino acid sequence: CASSLTRGLSKNIQYF.

The chain is built from TRBV5-6 and TRBJ1-2, with 9 bases identical to TRBD1. The CDR3 runs to 15 residues. Unmatched junction bases numbered 8, after V lost 4 bases and J lost 4 bases. Germline V CDR1 and CDR2: SGHDT, YYEEEE. Here the CDR3 reads CASSHRDRVRYGYTF. CDR3 coding DNA: TGTGCCAGCAGCCACCGGGACAGGGTCCGCTATGGCTACACCTTC. Full variable domain (rest looked up from reference TRBV5-6 and TRBJ1-2): DAGVTQSPTHLIKTRGQQVTLRCSPKSGHDTVSWYQQALGQGPQFIFQYYEEEERQRGNFPDRFSGHQFPNYSSELNVNALLLGDSALYLCASSHRDRVRYGYTFGSGTRLTVV.

This chain's CDR3 is CASSSDRDSSPLHF. CDR3 DNA sequence: TGCGCCAGCAGCTCTGACAGGGATTCGTCACCCCTCCACTTT. The rearrangement links TRBV5-1 to TRBJ1-6, with 7 bases aligning to TRBD1. The CDR3 contains 14 residues. J lost 10 bases, V lost 3 bases, and 7 bases had no gene match. Germline CDR1 and CDR2: SGHRS and YFSETQ.

V and J are TRBV7-9 and TRBJ2-1; D remains ambiguous. This CDR3 has 12 amino acids. Per the germline V gene, CDR1 is SEHNR and CDR2 is FQNEAQ (reference sequence). V lost 6 bases to trimming and J lost 8 bases, with 11 bases between them. Here the CDR3 reads CASSPWIDEQFF. The CDR3 DNA follows: TGTGCCAGCAGTCCCTGGATCGATGAGCAGTTCTTC.

This sequence joins TRBV10-3 and TRBJ2-3; D is ambiguous. This CDR3 region has 11 residues. The germline V gene encodes CDR1 ENHRY and CDR2 SYGVKD. V was shortened by 6 bases and J by 2 bases, with 3 bases between the two germline ends. For the CDR3, the DNA is TGTGCCATCAGAGCCACAGATACGCAGTATTTT. Translation gives CAIRATDTQYF.

In its sample, this clone was seen once. The chain has TRBV5-1 and TRBJ2-5, with D uncertain. The CDR3 is made up of 14 amino acids. Between the trimmed V and J ends, which lost 4 bases and 1 base, there was a span of 11 bases. The V gene's germline CDR1 is SGHRS and CDR2 YFSETQ. CDR3 DNA: TGCGCCAGCAGCCGGACGGCTAGCCAAGAGACCCAGTACTTC. Translation gives CASSRTASQETQYF.

This rearrangement joins TRBV4-1 to TRBJ2-3; D perhaps matches TRBD1 (6 bases). V was clipped by 1 base and J by 3 bases, with 23 bases between them. This CDR3 comprises 19 residues. Germline assignment: CDR1 MGHRA and CDR2 YSYEKL. The CDR3 is CASSQVMISVRGKTDTQYF. CDR3 DNA sequence: TGCGCCAGCAGCCAAGTCATGATCAGCGTCAGGGGTAAGACAGATACGCAGTATTTT.

The chain employs TRBV10-1 and TRBJ2-7, with TRBD1 identical over 7 bases. This CDR3 comprises 14 residues. Germline CDR1 is WNHNN and CDR2 is SYGVQD (reference sequence). With V trimmed by 2 bases and J by 5 bases, 6 bases remained unmatched. CDR3: CASSEDRVSHEQYF. The CDR3 coding sequence is TGCGCCAGCAGTGAGGACAGGGTTTCTCACGAGCAGTACTTC.

The DNA for the CDR3 is TGCAGCTCGTCCCGGGGCACTGAAGCTTTCTTT. It translates to CSSSRGTEAFF. The chain combines TRBV29-1 with TRBJ1-1, with D unresolved. Per the germline V gene, CDR1 is SQVTM and CDR2 is ANQGSEA. V lost 8 bases to trimming and J lost 4 bases, with 11 bases between them. This CDR3 is built from 11 residues.

Only one count was recorded for this clone. The V gene is TRBV7-3, the J gene TRBJ1-1, with D maybe TRBD1 (5 bases). Trimming took off 3 bases at V and 0 bases at J, with 8 bases between the two ends. This CDR3 spans 14 amino acids. CDR1 is SGHTA, CDR2 FQGTGA, per germline. CDR3 nucleotide sequence: TGTGCCAGCAGCTTGACGACAGTGAACACTGAAGCTTTCTTT. It specifies CASSLTTVNTEAFF.

The chain has TRBV19 and TRBJ1-2; D gene uncertain. Trimming removed 7 bases at V and 2 bases at J, with 17 bases between. The CDR3 spans 15 residues. CDR1 is LNHDA and CDR2 is SQIVND in the germline V gene (reference sequence). CDR3 sequence reads: CASTDGSNINYGYTF. CDR3 DNA sequence: TGTGCCAGTACCGACGGGAGCAATATAAACTATGGCTACACCTTC.

The rearrangement uses TRBV19 and TRBJ1-5, with D possibly matching TRBD1 (6 bases). From germline, CDR1 is LNHDA and CDR2 SQIVND (reference sequence). The V and J ends lost 9 bases and 4 bases respectively, with 19 bases between them. This CDR3 has 15 residues. The CDR3 DNA follows: TGTGCCAGCGGGTCCCTCGGACAGAGTAATCAGCCCCAGCATTTT. Translated, it gives CASGSLGQSNQPQHF.

The chain has TRBV2 and TRBJ2-7; D is perhaps TRBD1 (6 bases). The CDR3 covers 13 residues. From germline, CDR1 is SNHLY and CDR2 FYNNEI. Trimming removed 10 bases at V and 2 bases at J, with 15 bases between. In nucleotides, the CDR3 is TGTGCCACCATGACAGGAAATACCTACGAGCAGTACTTC. Its translation: CATMTGNTYEQYF. The variable domain in full, with the rest retrieved from reference TRBV2 and TRBJ2-7, is EPEVTQTPSHQVTQMGQEVILRCVPISNHLYFYWYRQILGQKVEFLVSFYNNEISEKSEIFDDQFSVERPDGSNFTLKIRSTKLEDSAMYFCATMTGNTYEQYFGPGTRLTVT.